The following is a TCR beta chain sequence with its context. The target antigen is unknown. This record comes from a study of CD8 T cells in ankylosing spondylitis. With molecular barcodes, quantitative 5'-RACE was used to make the TCR beta libraries. In TCRdb, the 5' RACE reads were re-called with MiXCR into one record per CDR3 protein. The sample carries roughly 180,000 distinct CDR3 sequences, 10% to 15% recorded once. Regarding the study as a whole: About 8 highly homologous variants made up a TCR beta motif, and this motif appeared characteristic of ankylosing spondylitis blood. Past studies reported some motif variants in reactive arthritis synovial fluid and blood.

Sequencing input: blood, either unsorted or a sorted T cell fraction (not recorded which). The TCR originated in a male donor with ankylosing spondylitis or in good health (not recorded which).

The CDR3 DNA reads TGCGCCAGCAGCTCCGGGACAGCCTACACTGAAGCTTTCTTT. It translates to CASSSGTAYTEAFF. V and J are TRBV5-1 and TRBJ1-1, with 7 bases fitting TRBD1. The CDR3 extends over 14 amino acids. V dropped 3 bases and J dropped 3; count of bases not matched to a gene: 5. The germline V gene has CDR1 SGHRS and CDR2 YFSETQ. The variable domain in full, with the rest retrieved from reference TRBV5-1 and TRBJ1-1, is KAGVTQTPRYLIKTRGQQVTLSCSPISGHRSVSWYQQTPGQGLQFLFEYFSETQRNKGNFPGRFSGRQFSNSRSEMNVSTLELGDSALYLCASSSGTAYTEAFFGQGTRLTVV.